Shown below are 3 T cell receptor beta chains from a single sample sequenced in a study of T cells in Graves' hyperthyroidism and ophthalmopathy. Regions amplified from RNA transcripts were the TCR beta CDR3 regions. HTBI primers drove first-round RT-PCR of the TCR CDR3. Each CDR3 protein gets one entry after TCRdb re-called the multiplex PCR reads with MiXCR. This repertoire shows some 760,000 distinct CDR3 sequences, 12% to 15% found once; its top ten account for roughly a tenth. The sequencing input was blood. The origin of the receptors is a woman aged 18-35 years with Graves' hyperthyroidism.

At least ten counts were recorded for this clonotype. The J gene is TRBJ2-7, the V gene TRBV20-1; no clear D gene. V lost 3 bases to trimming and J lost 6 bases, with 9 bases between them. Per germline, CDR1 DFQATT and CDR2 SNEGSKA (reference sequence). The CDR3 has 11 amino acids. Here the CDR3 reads CSASLPSEQYF. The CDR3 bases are TGCAGTGCTAGCCTACCGTCCGAGCAGTACTTC.

Here the CDR3 reads CASSLGGSEVEAFF. Here the CDR3 DNA reads TGCGCCAGCAGCTTAGGGGGCAGCGAAGTTGAAGCTTTCTTT. V and J are TRBV5-1 and TRBJ1-1, with 7 bases identical to TRBD1. The J segment lost 7 bases and the V segment lost 2 bases, leaving 8 bases of the junction unmatched. Per germline, CDR1 SGHRS and CDR2 YFSETQ. CDR3 length: 14 residues.

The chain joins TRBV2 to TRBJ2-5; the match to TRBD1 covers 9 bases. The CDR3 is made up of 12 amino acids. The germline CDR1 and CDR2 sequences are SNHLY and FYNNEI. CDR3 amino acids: CAQGQGRETQYF. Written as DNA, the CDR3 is TGTGCTCAAGGACAGGGGAGAGAGACCCAGTACTTC.